This T cell receptor (beta chain) was documented in a study of CD8+CD57+ T cells in acquired aplastic anemia. Study at large: Sorted CD4+ and CD8+ cells gave a mean 3.2 ug DNA, range roughly 0.19 to 27.4 ug. Sequencing produced an average of about 10.8 million reads per healthy donor for CD4+ cells.

Using genomic DNA as the template, TCR beta VDJ and CDR3 profiling was carried out. In TCRdb, the reads were re-called with MiXCR into one record per CDR3 protein. Altogether a few hundred thousand distinct CDR3 sequences are present, 61% being singletons, with the ten largest covering about 29%. The CDR3 has 14 amino acids. J was trimmed by 10 bases and V by 7 bases; bases with no gene match: 15. CDR1 is SQVTM and CDR2 is ANQGSEA in the germline V gene. The receptor comes from a human donor in good health. J is TRBJ1-4 and V is TRBV29-1; TRBD1 aligns across 7 bases. The sample comprised sorted CD4+, CD8+, or CD8+CD57+ T cells (not recorded which) from PBMCs. CDR3 coding DNA: TGCAGCGGGTTTATCATGAGGGGGCCTGGAAAACTGTTTTTT. Encoded protein: CSGFIMRGPGKLFF. Full variable domain (rest looked up from reference TRBV29-1 and TRBJ1-4): SAVISQKPSRDICQRGTSLTIQCQVDSQVTMMFWYRQQPGQSLTLIATANQGSEATYESGFVIDKFPISRPNLTFSTLTVSNMSPEDSSIYLCSGFIMRGPGKLFFGSGTQLSVL.